A single sample is the source of the 23 T cell receptor beta chains below, sequenced in a study of cytomegalovirus exposure and HLA in healthy donors. Both 60 Vbeta primers and 13 Jbeta primers went into the PCR. Method: immunoSEQ multiplex PCR; TCRdb's copy keeps in-frame clones and lacks some. The sample consists of 180,000 or so clones, around three quarters of them appearing once. Sequencing was done on a sample of PBMCs. All receptors derive from a woman aged 30 to 39 in good health and CMV-seropositive.

The chain recombines TRBV7-2 with TRBJ1-1; 8 bases line up with TRBD1. With 1 base clipped from V and 10 bases from J, the junction kept 8 bases outside the gene matches. The CDR3 covers 14 residues. CDR1 is SGHTA and CDR2 is FQGNSA in the germline V gene. In DNA form, the CDR3 reads TGTGCCAGCAGCTTAGACAGGGGGATATGGGTAGCTTTCTTT. Translated, it gives CASSLDRGIWVAFF.

This chain uses TRBV27 with TRBJ2-5; no definite D call. Looked up from germline, CDR1 is MNHEY and CDR2 is SMNVEV (reference sequence). The CDR3 consists of 13 residues. Trimming left V 1 base short and J 5 bases short, with 8 bases between. CDR3 sequence reads: CASSLYYRETQYF. Written as DNA, the CDR3 is TGTGCCAGCAGTTTATATTATCGGGAGACCCAGTACTTC.

The chain links TRBV6-4 to TRBJ2-1; 11 positions match TRBD2. V trimming: 3 bases; J trimming: 6 bases; junction bases outside the gene matches: 1. In germline, CDR1 is MRHNA, CDR2 SNTAGT. CDR3 size: 14 residues. The CDR3 region is CASSEGTSGNEQFF. CDR3 DNA: TGTGCCAGCAGTGAGGGGACTAGCGGCAATGAGCAGTTCTTC.

CDR3 DNA: TGTGCCAGCAGCTTAGGATCTACTCTACAAGCTTTCTTT. Its translation is CASSLGSTLQAFF. This sequence joins TRBV13 and TRBJ1-1, with D uncertain. Trimming left V 0 bases short and J 9 bases short, with 11 bases between. CDR1 and CDR2 from the germline V gene are PRHDT and FYEKMQ (reference sequence). The CDR3 extends over 13 amino acids.

This clone has only a few counts. The chain joins TRBV29-1 to TRBJ1-1; 7 bases line up with TRBD1. The CDR3 has 14 residues. After removal of 5 bases from V and 1 base from J, the junction contained 7 bases not matched to a gene. CDR1 SQVTM and CDR2 ANQGSEA come from the germline V gene. CDR3 nucleotides: TGCAGCGTTTTCTCCAGGGGGTCGAACACTGAAGCTTTCTTT. This translates into CSVFSRGSNTEAFF.

The chain couples TRBV2 to TRBJ1-2; D is uncertain. This CDR3 has 13 residues. Germline V gene lookup returns CDR1 SNHLY and CDR2 FYNNEI. The V end was cut by 3 bases, the J end by 2 bases, with 7 bases between. CDR3 loop: CASSDVLNYGYTF. The CDR3 bases are TGTGCCAGCAGTGACGTCTTGAACTATGGCTACACCTTC.

This clone appeared a single time. This chain uses TRBV7-2 with TRBJ2-7; D may be TRBD1 (6 bases). Germline loops: CDR1 SGHTA, CDR2 FQGNSA. There are 15 residues in the CDR3. The germline V and J ends were trimmed by 5 bases and 2 bases, with 16 bases remaining between them. DNA for the CDR3: TGTGCCAGCAGCCGCTCCGGCAGGGGAGCCTACGAGCAGTACTTC. This codes for CASSRSGRGAYEQYF.

The chain combines TRBV4-3 with TRBJ1-2; D possibly corresponds to TRBD1 (6 bases). Germline assignment: CDR1 LGHNA and CDR2 YSLEER. With 0 bases removed from V and 1 base from J, the gap between germline ends came to 9 bases. The CDR3 has 15 residues. The CDR3 protein is CASSQEDSYNYGYTF. The CDR3 DNA follows: TGCGCCAGCAGCCAAGAGGACAGCTATAACTATGGCTACACCTTC.

The chain combines TRBV4-3 with TRBJ2-1, with D perhaps matching TRBD1 (7 bases). Germline V gene lookup returns CDR1 LGHNA and CDR2 YSLEER. The CDR3 has 18 amino acids. The V end lost 0 bases, the J end lost 10 bases, and 25 bases lay between the germline ends. CDR3 coding DNA: TGCGCCAGCAGCCAAGATCTGGGACAGCAAAGGGGGGCCAACGAGCAGTTCTTC. Amino acids: CASSQDLGQQRGANEQFF.

Remarks on this clone: One junction end does not reproduce the germline sequence, and a read error may be involved. CDR3 in amino acids: CASSSNRGPPRVQEAQYF. The CDR3 nucleotides are TGTGCCAGCAGCTCAAACAGGGGACCACCGCGCGTCCAAGAGGCCCAGTACTTC. The chain has TRBV7-2 and TRBJ2-5; 7 bases match TRBD1. The CDR3 totals 18 residues. CDR1 and CDR2 (germline): SGHTA, FQGNSA.

This rearrangement joins TRBV19 to TRBJ2-2; 12 positions match TRBD2. Trimming took 2 bases from V and 4 from J; bases not matched to a gene: 11. The germline CDR1 and CDR2 sequences are LNHDA and SQIVND (reference sequence). The CDR3 has 19 residues. The CDR3 nucleotides read TGTGCCAGTAGTATACGTGGACTAGCGGGGAGAAGCGGCACCGGGGAGCTGTTTTTT. It translates to CASSIRGLAGRSGTGELFF.

This chain links TRBV11-3 with TRBJ2-7; tentative D call: TRBD2 (5 bases). The CDR3 spans 14 residues. V dropped 2 bases and J dropped 2 bases, with 10 bases sitting between them. Germline CDR1 reads SGHNT; CDR2 reads YENEEA. The CDR3 loop is CASSLSDGTYEQYF. The CDR3 DNA reads as TGTGCCAGCAGCTTAAGCGACGGGACCTACGAGCAGTACTTC. Drawing the rest from reference TRBV11-3 and TRBJ2-7, the complete variable domain is EAGVVQSPRYKIIEKKQPVAFWCNPISGHNTLYWYLQNLGQGPELLIRYENEEAVDDSQLPKDRFSAERLKGVDSTLKIQPAELGDSAVYLCASSLSDGTYEQYFGPGTRLTVT.

This chain joins TRBV15 and TRBJ1-2, with D perhaps TRBD1 (6 bases). Germline V gene lookup returns CDR1 LNHNV and CDR2 YYDKDF (reference sequence). This CDR3 is 14 amino acids long. V was shortened by 2 bases and J by 1 base, with 8 bases between the two germline ends. The CDR3 coding sequence is TGTGCCACCAGCAGAACGGGACATAACTATGGCTACACCTTC. This encodes CATSRTGHNYGYTF.

The V gene is TRBV11-2, the J gene TRBJ2-1; 7 positions match TRBD2. The CDR3 length is 17 residues. J lost 1 base, V lost 5 bases, and 11 bases had no gene match. CDR1 is SGHAT, CDR2 FQNNGV, per germline. The CDR3 nucleotides read TGTGCCAGCAGCCGGTCGCGGGGCGGGAGTTCCTACAATGAGCAGTTCTTC. Encoded protein: CASSRSRGGSSYNEQFF.

The chain has TRBV2 and TRBJ2-3; 9 bases are shared with TRBD2. V shed 7 bases, J shed 4 bases, and the junction held 6 bases outside the gene matches. Germline V gene lookup returns CDR1 SNHLY and CDR2 FYNNEI. The CDR3 covers 14 residues. The CDR3 DNA is TGTGCCAGCATAGCGGGGGCCCCCGCAGATACGCAGTATTTT. Translation: CASIAGAPADTQYF. The full variable domain, rest sourced from reference TRBV2 and TRBJ2-3, is EPEVTQTPSHQVTQMGQEVILRCVPISNHLYFYWYRQILGQKVEFLVSFYNNEISEKSEIFDDQFSVERPDGSNFTLKIRSTKLEDSAMYFCASIAGAPADTQYFGPGTRLTVL.

The chain carries TRBV4-3 and TRBJ2-2; perhaps TRBD2 as D (6 bases). The CDR3 consists of 16 residues. Germline loops: CDR1 LGHNA, CDR2 YSLEER. V was pared by 1 base and J by 3 bases, with 12 bases between. CDR3 bases: TGCGCCAGCAGCCAAGCAACGGGAGTTTACACCGGGGAGCTGTTTTTT. It codes for CASSQATGVYTGELFF.

V gene TRBV27 combines with J gene TRBJ2-6, with D tentatively TRBD1 (5 bases). V gave up 4 bases and J gave up 4 bases, with 8 bases separating them. The germline V gene has CDR1 MNHEY and CDR2 SMNVEV (reference sequence). This CDR3 contains 14 residues. CDR3 in DNA: TGTGCCAGCAGTTCCCGGACAGGGGCCAACGTCCTGACTTTC. It specifies CASSSRTGANVLTF.

This clone was picked up one time. The chain joins TRBV6-4 to TRBJ2-3; TRBD2 matches at 11 bases. Per germline, CDR1 MRHNA and CDR2 SNTAGT. The CDR3 runs to 15 residues. Trimming removed 5 bases from V and 4 bases from J; junction bases left unmatched: 5. The chain's CDR3 is CASSSSGRASDTQYF. CDR3 coding DNA: TGTGCCAGCAGTAGTAGCGGGAGGGCCTCAGATACGCAGTATTTT.

The chain is built from TRBV27 and TRBJ1-1; maybe TRBD1 (5 bases). The CDR3 sequence is 16 residues long. Looked up from germline, CDR1 is MNHEY and CDR2 is SMNVEV (reference sequence). Trimming took off 5 bases at V and 4 bases at J, with 20 bases between the two ends. CDR3 sequence: CASSPTGGGLGTEAFF. The CDR3 coding sequence is TGTGCCAGCAGTCCTACGGGGGGGGGTTTAGGCACTGAAGCTTTCTTT.

As DNA, the CDR3 is TGTGCCAGTCAGTCGGACACTGGCACCGGGGAGCTGTTTTTT. Protein: CASQSDTGTGELFF. The rearrangement links TRBV19 to TRBJ2-2; tentative D call: TRBD1 (5 bases). CDR1 and CDR2 (germline): LNHDA, SQIVND (reference sequence). This CDR3 spans 14 amino acids. The V end was cut by 8 bases, the J end by 4 bases, with 14 bases between.

The chain carries TRBV5-6 and TRBJ2-1, with D unresolved. Germline values: CDR1 SGHDT, CDR2 YYEEEE. V lost 0 bases, J lost 4 bases, and 8 bases lay in between. This CDR3 comprises 14 residues. CDR3 loop: CASSLAMEYNEQFF. The CDR3 DNA reads as TGTGCCAGCAGCTTGGCCATGGAGTACAATGAGCAGTTCTTC.

This chain connects TRBV4-1 to TRBJ2-3; D is ambiguous. V dropped 1 base and J dropped 6 bases, with 8 bases sitting between them. Germline lookup yields CDR1 MGHRA and CDR2 YSYEKL. The CDR3 contains 13 residues. The CDR3 loop is CASSQAKRDTQYF. In DNA form, the CDR3 reads TGCGCCAGCAGCCAAGCTAAACGGGATACGCAGTATTTT.

The chain joins TRBV9 to TRBJ1-1; tentative D call: TRBD1 (5 bases). The germline CDR1 and CDR2 sequences are SGDLS and YYNGEE. This CDR3 has 15 amino acids. The V end lost 4 bases, the J end lost 6 bases, and 19 bases lay between the germline ends. The CDR3 bases are TGTGCCAGCAGCAAAGTAGGGGAAGCGGGAGCTGAAGCTTTCTTT. Translated, it gives CASSKVGEAGAEAFF. Complete variable domain (other parts from reference TRBV9 and TRBJ1-1): DSGVTQTPKHLITATGQRVTLRCSPRSGDLSVYWYQQSLDQGLQFLIQYYNGEERAKGNILERFSAQQFPDLHSELNLSSLELGDSALYFCASSKVGEAGAEAFFGQGTRLTVV.